Following are 22 T cell receptor beta chains from one sample sequenced in a study of blood T cell repertoires in COVID-19. Measured with immunoSEQ multiplex PCR; TCRdb has only the in-frame clones, and not every one. The table shows approximately 260,000 clones, with approximately 82% occurring only once. The sequencing input was peripheral blood. These receptors all stem from a woman of 80 years or more with active or convalescent COVID-19.

V and J are TRBV28 and TRBJ1-6; TRBD1 matches 7 bases. The CDR3 extends over 14 amino acids. CDR1 and CDR2 (germline): MDHEN, SYDVKM. The junction had 9 bases not matched to a gene; V was cut back by 6 bases and J by 10 bases. The CDR3 region has the DNA TGTGCCAGCAGGCCAGGACAGGTAGAATCACCCCTCCACTTT. Protein: CASRPGQVESPLHF. Looking up the rest from reference TRBV28 and TRBJ1-6 gives the full variable domain: DVKVTQSSRYLVKRTGEKVFLECVQDMDHENMFWYRQDPGLGLRLIYFSYDVKMKEKGDIPEGYSVSREKKERFSLILESASTNQTSMYLCASRPGQVESPLHFGNGTRLTVT.

This chain links TRBV14 with TRBJ2-1; 10 bases map to TRBD2. This CDR3 contains 15 residues. Per the germline V gene, CDR1 is SGHDN and CDR2 is FVKESK. V lost 5 bases and J lost 4; bases outside the gene matches: 5. The CDR3 DNA sequence: TGTGCCAGCAGCTCACCTAGCGGGAGTTACAATGAGCAGTTCTTC. Translation: CASSSPSGSYNEQFF.

This chain links TRBV5-1 with TRBJ1-1, with D perhaps matching TRBD1 (5 bases). V was shortened by 0 bases and J by 0 bases, with 9 bases between the two germline ends. Germline V CDR1 and CDR2: SGHRS, YFSETQ. The CDR3 loop spans 15 amino acids. DNA of the CDR3: TGCGCCAGCAGCTTGGGTGCGACAGTGAACACTGAAGCTTTCTTT. Residues: CASSLGATVNTEAFF.

The V call is TRBV11-2, the J call TRBJ1-1; D is perhaps TRBD1 (6 bases). V dropped 5 bases and J dropped 0 bases, with 19 bases sitting between them. CDR1 SGHAT and CDR2 FQNNGV come from the germline V gene. This CDR3 is built from 17 residues. The CDR3 nucleotides are TGTGCCAGCAGCCCCCCCCAGGGGTTGGGGATGAACACTGAAGCTTTCTTT. Protein sequence: CASSPPQGLGMNTEAFF. Complete variable domain (other parts from reference TRBV11-2 and TRBJ1-1): EAGVAQSPRYKIIEKRQSVAFWCNPISGHATLYWYQQILGQGPKLLIQFQNNGVVDDSQLPKDRFSAERLKGVDSTLKIQPAKLEDSAVYLCASSPPQGLGMNTEAFFGQGTRLTVV.

This clone was detected only a few times. This specimen includes other DNA sequences encoding the same CDR3. The chain has TRBV5-1 and TRBJ1-2, with 7 bases matching TRBD1. The CDR3 has 14 amino acids. Germline V gene lookup returns CDR1 SGHRS and CDR2 YFSETQ. Germline trimming cut 0 bases from V and 4 bases from J; bases unmatched to any gene: 3. The CDR3 coding sequence is TGCGCCAGCAGCTTGGGGGGACAGCTCTATGGCTACACCTTC. It yields the protein CASSLGGQLYGYTF. Complete variable domain (other parts from reference TRBV5-1 and TRBJ1-2): KAGVTQTPRYLIKTRGQQVTLSCSPISGHRSVSWYQQTPGQGLQFLFEYFSETQRNKGNFPGRFSGRQFSNSRSEMNVSTLELGDSALYLCASSLGGQLYGYTFGSGTRLTVV.

The gene calls are TRBV28 and TRBJ2-7, with a possible D match to TRBD1 (6 bases). V lost 10 bases to trimming and J lost 7 bases, with 23 bases between them. The CDR3 extends over 14 amino acids. Germline V gene sequence: CDR1 MDHEN, CDR2 SYDVKM. The CDR3 DNA reads as TGTGCCAACGGGCTGGGCAGGGGTACGGGAGAGCAGTACTTC. It yields the protein CANGLGRGTGEQYF.

This chain uses TRBV7-9 with TRBJ1-1; weak D call: TRBD1 (5 bases). This CDR3 is built from 16 residues. Trimming cost V 1 base and J 7 bases, with 19 bases left between them. Germline CDR1 and CDR2: SEHNR and FQNEAQ (reference sequence). CDR3 residues: CASSLVIPDKNVEAFF. For the CDR3, the DNA is TGTGCCAGCAGCTTAGTTATCCCGGACAAAAACGTTGAAGCTTTCTTT.

V usage is TRBV24-1 and J usage is TRBJ2-3; 11 bases line up with TRBD1. The V segment lost 2 bases and the J segment 6 bases; nucleotides outside the gene matches: 12. The CDR3 covers 18 residues. In germline, CDR1 is KGHDR, CDR2 SFDVKD. In DNA, the CDR3 is TGTGCCACCAGTGATTCTGTTCCCGGGACAGGGGGTTTGGATACGCAGTATTTT. Its translation is CATSDSVPGTGGLDTQYF.

The gene calls are TRBV4-1 and TRBJ2-7, with TRBD1 identical over 7 bases. V was clipped by 4 bases and J by 9 bases; unmatched bases: 21. CDR3 size: 17 residues. CDR1 and CDR2 (germline): MGHRA, YSYEKL. The CDR3 DNA is TGCGCCAGCAGCCCTCTCTTCAGGCAGGGGGATTTTAGTGTGCAGTACTTC. Protein product: CASSPLFRQGDFSVQYF.

The rearrangement joins TRBV12-3 or TRBV12-4 to TRBJ2-2; D not resolved. The CDR3 length is 13 residues. Trimming cost V 4 bases and J 3 bases, with 6 bases left between them. The CDR3 DNA sequence: TGTGCCAGCAGTTCATCATACACCGGGGAGCTGTTTTTT. It is translated as CASSSSYTGELFF.

The chain's CDR3 is CASSIRQGNQETQYF. CDR3 sequence (DNA): TGTGCCAGTAGTATCCGACAGGGGAACCAAGAGACCCAGTACTTC. The rearrangement links TRBV19 to TRBJ2-5; 8 positions agree with TRBD1. The CDR3 is 15 amino acids. V was clipped by 3 bases and J by 0 bases; unmatched bases: 3. CDR1 is LNHDA and CDR2 is SQIVND in the germline V gene (reference sequence).

The rearrangement uses TRBV18 and TRBJ1-2, with D tentatively TRBD1 (5 bases). V was cut by 5 bases and J by 5 bases, with 15 bases left in between. The CDR3 covers 14 residues. Per germline, CDR1 KGHSH and CDR2 LQKENI. The CDR3 reads CASSETAGRYGYTF. Here the CDR3 DNA reads TGTGCCAGCTCAGAAACGGCAGGGCGATATGGCTACACCTTC.

V usage is TRBV7-9 and J usage is TRBJ1-4, with a possible D match to TRBD1 (5 bases). Trimming removed 0 bases at V and 5 bases at J, with 13 bases between. The CDR3 is 16 residues long. Germline V gene sequence: CDR1 SEHNR, CDR2 FQNEAQ (reference sequence). In DNA, the CDR3 is TGTGCCAGCAGCTTAGCCCCGGGACTCGAAAATGAAAAACTGTTTTTT. It is translated as CASSLAPGLENEKLFF. The variable domain in full, completed from reference TRBV7-9 and TRBJ1-4, reads DTGVSQNPRHKITKRGQNVTFRCDPISEHNRLYWYRQTLGQGPEFLTYFQNEAQLEKSRLLSDRFSAERPKGSFSTLEIQRTEQGDSAMYLCASSLAPGLENEKLFFGSGTQLSVL.

Only one count was recorded for this clone. The rearrangement uses TRBV6-5 and TRBJ1-3, with 9 bases fitting TRBD1. This CDR3 spans 15 amino acids. Germline lookup yields CDR1 MNHEY and CDR2 SVGAGI. With V trimmed by 2 bases and J by 3 bases, 2 bases remained unmatched. The DNA of the CDR3 is TGTGCCAGCAGTTACACGGACAGGGGTGGAAACACCATATATTTT. Amino acid sequence: CASSYTDRGGNTIYF.

This sequence joins TRBV7-2 and TRBJ1-5; possible D gene TRBD1, 5 bases. Germline V lookup: CDR1 SGHTA, CDR2 FQGNSA. V was pared by 3 bases and J by 0 bases, with 9 bases between. CDR3 length: 15 amino acids. CDR3 nucleotide sequence: TGTGCCAGCAGCTTGGGGCAGTCTAGCAATCAGCCCCAGCATTTT. Translation gives CASSLGQSSNQPQHF. Full variable domain (rest looked up from reference TRBV7-2 and TRBJ1-5): GAGVSQSPSNKVTEKGKDVELRCDPISGHTALYWYRQSLGQGLEFLIYFQGNSAPDKSGLPSDRFSAERTGGSVSTLTIQRTQQEDSAVYLCASSLGQSSNQPQHFGDGTRLSIL.

The genes are TRBV19 and TRBJ1-5; 7 bases align to TRBD1. The germline V gene encodes CDR1 LNHDA and CDR2 SQIVND (reference sequence). The V and J ends lost 3 bases and 7 bases, in that order; junction bases with no gene match: 9. The CDR3 spans 15 residues. CDR3 sequence reads: CASSMTVGGWQPQHF. The CDR3 coding sequence is TGTGCCAGTAGTATGACGGTAGGGGGCTGGCAGCCCCAGCATTTT.

V and J are TRBV19 and TRBJ2-2; 8 positions agree with TRBD1. V lost 4 bases, J lost 4 bases, and 8 bases stayed unmatched. Germline CDR1 and CDR2: LNHDA and SQIVND (reference sequence). The CDR3 has 16 amino acids. DNA of the CDR3: TGTGCCAGTAGTACAGAGGACAGGGTCGGCACCGGGGAGCTGTTTTTT. It codes for CASSTEDRVGTGELFF.

The chain joins TRBV30 to TRBJ2-3; D is uncertain. The germline gives CDR1 GTSNPN, CDR2 SVGIG (reference sequence). The CDR3 consists of 14 residues. V lost 4 bases and J lost 0, with 11 bases in between. The chain's CDR3 is CAWILASSTDTQYF. In DNA form, the CDR3 reads TGTGCCTGGATTTTGGCCAGTAGCACAGATACGCAGTATTTT. Full variable domain (remainder filled in from reference TRBV30 and TRBJ2-3): SQTIHQWPATLVQPVGSPLSLECTVEGTSNPNLYWYRQAAGRGLQLLFYSVGIGQISSEVPQNLSASRPQDRQFILSSKKLLLSDSGFYLCAWILASSTDTQYFGPGTRLTVL.

This clone occurred a few times. This sequence joins TRBV10-3 and TRBJ1-6; 9 bases map to TRBD1. CDR1 is ENHRY and CDR2 is SYGVKD in the germline V gene. V was clipped by 0 bases and J by 17 bases; unmatched bases: 17. CDR3 length equals 17 residues. CDR3 sequence: CAISESVTGGRVREIHF. CDR3 coding DNA: TGTGCCATCAGTGAGTCAGTAACAGGGGGCAGGGTGAGAGAAATCCACTTT.

CDR3 bases: TGCAGCGTTTGGGGGGGGCTCAATCAGCCCCAGCATTTT. Protein sequence: CSVWGGLNQPQHF. The rearrangement joins TRBV29-1 to TRBJ1-5; D is possibly TRBD1 (6 bases). The CDR3 contains 13 residues. Germline V lookup: CDR1 SQVTM, CDR2 ANQGSEA. V was pared by 5 bases and J by 3 bases, with 11 bases between.

This chain uses TRBV6-5 with TRBJ1-4, with D unclear. V shed 7 bases and J shed 10 bases, with 22 bases lying between them. The CDR3 extends over 15 amino acids. Germline loops: CDR1 MNHEY, CDR2 SVGAGI. CDR3 coding DNA: TGTGCCAGCAACCACCCCCTAGAGACTATCGGAAAACTGTTTTTT. Its translation is CASNHPLETIGKLFF.

The count of this clone is one. This rearrangement joins TRBV9 to TRBJ1-4, with D unresolved. The CDR3 has 16 residues. Germline-derived CDR1 and CDR2 are SGDLS and YYNGEE. V lost 0 bases, J lost 7 bases, and 16 bases lay in between. In DNA form, the CDR3 reads TGTGCCAGCAGCGTAGGCCCGGGGATGATGGGTGAAAAACTGTTTTTT. Translation gives CASSVGPGMMGEKLFF.